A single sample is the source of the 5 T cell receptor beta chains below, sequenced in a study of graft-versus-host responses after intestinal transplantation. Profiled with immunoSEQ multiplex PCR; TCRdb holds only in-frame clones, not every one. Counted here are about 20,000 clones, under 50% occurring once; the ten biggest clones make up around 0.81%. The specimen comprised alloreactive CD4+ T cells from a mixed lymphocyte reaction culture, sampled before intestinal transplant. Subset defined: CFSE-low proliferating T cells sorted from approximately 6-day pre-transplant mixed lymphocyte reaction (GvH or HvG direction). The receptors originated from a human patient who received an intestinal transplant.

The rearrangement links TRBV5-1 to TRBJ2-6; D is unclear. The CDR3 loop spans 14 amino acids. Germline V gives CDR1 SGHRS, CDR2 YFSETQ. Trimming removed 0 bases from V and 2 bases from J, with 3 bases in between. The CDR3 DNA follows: TGCGCCAGCAGCTTGGGGCCTGGGGCCAACGTCCTGACTTTC. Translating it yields CASSLGPGANVLTF. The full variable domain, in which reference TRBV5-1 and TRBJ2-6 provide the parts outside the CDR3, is KAGVTQTPRYLIKTRGQQVTLSCSPISGHRSVSWYQQTPGQGLQFLFEYFSETQRNKGNFPGRFSGRQFSNSRSEMNVSTLELGDSALYLCASSLGPGANVLTFGAGSRLTVL.

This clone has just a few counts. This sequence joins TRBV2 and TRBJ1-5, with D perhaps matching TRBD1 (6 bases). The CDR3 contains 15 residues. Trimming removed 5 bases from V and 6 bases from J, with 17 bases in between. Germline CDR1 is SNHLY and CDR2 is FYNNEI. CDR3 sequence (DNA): TGTGCCAGCAGTAATACAGGGATTCCGACTCAGCCCCAGCATTTT. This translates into CASSNTGIPTQPQHF.

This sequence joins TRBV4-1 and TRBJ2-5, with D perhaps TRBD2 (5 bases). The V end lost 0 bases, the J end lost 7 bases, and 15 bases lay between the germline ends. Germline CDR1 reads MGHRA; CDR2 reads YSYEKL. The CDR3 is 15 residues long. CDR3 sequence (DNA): TGCGCCAGCAGCCAAGATGAGAGTTATCGGGGGACCCAGTACTTC. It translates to CASSQDESYRGTQYF.

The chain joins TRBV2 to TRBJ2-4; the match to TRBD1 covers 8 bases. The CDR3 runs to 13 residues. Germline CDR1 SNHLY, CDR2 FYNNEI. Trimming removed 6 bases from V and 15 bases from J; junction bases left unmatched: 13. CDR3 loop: CASSAADRALGYF. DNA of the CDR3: TGTGCCAGCAGCGCTGCGGACAGGGCCCTAGGGTACTTC.

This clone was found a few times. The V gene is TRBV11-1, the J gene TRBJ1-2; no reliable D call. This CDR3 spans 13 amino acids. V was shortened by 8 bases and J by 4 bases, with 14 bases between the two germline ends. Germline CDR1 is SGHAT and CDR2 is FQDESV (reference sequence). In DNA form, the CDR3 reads TGTGCCAGCGACCCGGGTTCGGGCTATGGCTACACCTTC. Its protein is CASDPGSGYGYTF.